This TCR beta chain was sequenced for a study of molecular identifiers for immune sequencing clone quantification. Across the study: Replicates partitioned RNA from approximately 20,000 or 98,000 naive CD8 cells into five parts, sequencing four. The study, taken as a whole, reports: Highly expanded clone sizes could be underestimated by identical TCR molecules that share a barcode.

This clonotype was observed a few times. The antigen remains undetermined. Naive CD8 T cells were sorted as CD8+CD4-CCR7+CD45RA+. This CDR3 has 15 amino acids. The V gene's germline CDR1 is MNHEY and CDR2 SMNVEV (reference sequence). With 2 bases removed from V and 4 bases from J, the gap between germline ends came to 15 bases. The authors built bulk TCR libraries by previously described methods with listed TCR primers. TCRdb re-called the PCR reads with MiXCR, one entry per CDR3 protein. This table holds a few hundred thousand distinct CDR3 sequences, about 23% found once. The sample taken for sequencing was naive CD8+ T cells from blood, with Jurkat cell RNA spiked in. The subset denotes: FACS-sorted CD8+CD4-CCR7+CD45RA+ naive T cells. The J gene is TRBJ2-7, the V gene TRBV27, with D tentatively TRBD1 (6 bases). The origin of this receptor is a human donor in good health. Some libraries in this study had Jurkat cell RNA spiked in. CDR3 bases: TGTGCCAGCAGTTTACTACAGGGACGACCTTACGAGCAGTACTTC. As protein: CASSLLQGRPYEQYF.